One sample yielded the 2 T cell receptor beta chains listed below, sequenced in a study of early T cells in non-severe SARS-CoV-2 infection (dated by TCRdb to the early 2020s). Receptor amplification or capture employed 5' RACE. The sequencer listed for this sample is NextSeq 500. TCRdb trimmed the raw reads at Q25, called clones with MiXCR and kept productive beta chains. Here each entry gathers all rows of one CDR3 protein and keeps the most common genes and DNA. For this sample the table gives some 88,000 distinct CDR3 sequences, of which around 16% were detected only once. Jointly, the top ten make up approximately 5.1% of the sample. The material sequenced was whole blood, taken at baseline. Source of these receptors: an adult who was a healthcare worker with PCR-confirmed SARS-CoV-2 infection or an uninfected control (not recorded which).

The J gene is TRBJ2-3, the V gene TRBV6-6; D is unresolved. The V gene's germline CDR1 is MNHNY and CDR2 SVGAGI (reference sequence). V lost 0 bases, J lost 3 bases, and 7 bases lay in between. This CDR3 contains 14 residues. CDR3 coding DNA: TGTGCCAGCAGTTACTCGATGGGAACAGATACGCAGTATTTT. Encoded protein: CASSYSMGTDTQYF.

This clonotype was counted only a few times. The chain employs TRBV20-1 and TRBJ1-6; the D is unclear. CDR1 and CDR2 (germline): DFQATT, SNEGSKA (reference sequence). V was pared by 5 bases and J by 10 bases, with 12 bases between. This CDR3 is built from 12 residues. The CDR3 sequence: CSAPREGSPLHF. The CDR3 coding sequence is TGCAGTGCTCCCCGGGAGGGCTCACCCCTCCACTTT.